Listed here are 23 T cell receptor beta chains from one sample, sequenced in a study of T cells in Graves' hyperthyroidism and ophthalmopathy. TCR beta CDR3 regions were amplified from RNA transcripts. Carried out on the TCR CDR3, a first-round RT-PCR used the HTBI primer set. MiXCR, applied by TCRdb to the multiplex PCR reads, yields one record per CDR3 protein. The sample has about 570,000 distinct CDR3 sequences; under 60% are singletons. The specimen was peripheral blood or thyroid tissue (not recorded which). The receptors here all came from an adult woman with Graves' disease, either hyperthyroidism or ophthalmopathy (not recorded which).

CDR3 amino acids: CSVATGEGTEAFF. The DNA for the CDR3 is TGCAGCGTTGCGACAGGGGAAGGGACTGAAGCTTTCTTT. The V gene is TRBV29-1, the J gene TRBJ1-1, with 8 bases that match TRBD1. The CDR3 is made up of 13 amino acids. Germline loops: CDR1 SQVTM, CDR2 ANQGSEA. The V segment lost 4 bases and the J segment 5 bases; nucleotides outside the gene matches: 6.

This clonotype was found many times. This sequence joins TRBV5-1 and TRBJ2-5; D call uncertain. CDR1 is SGHRS and CDR2 is YFSETQ in the germline V gene. Trimming took off 0 bases at V and 3 bases at J, with 3 bases between the two ends. CDR3 length equals 12 residues. CDR3 loop: CASSLGKETQYF. The CDR3 DNA is TGCGCCAGCAGCTTGGGCAAAGAGACCCAGTACTTC.

This clonotype was seen a few times. V gene TRBV6-5 combines with J gene TRBJ2-7; 11 bases fit TRBD2. V was pared by 9 bases and J by 7 bases, with 14 bases of the junction left unmatched. The germline V gene has CDR1 MNHEY and CDR2 SVGAGI. The CDR3 has 15 residues. CDR3 coding DNA: TGTGCCAGTACGGATAGCGGGAGGGCCTTCGGGGAGCAGTACTTC. It is translated as CASTDSGRAFGEQYF.

The chain is built from TRBV29-1 and TRBJ2-2; 8 nucleotides line up with TRBD2. Germline CDR1 SQVTM, CDR2 ANQGSEA. V lost 6 bases, J lost 4 bases, and 10 bases stayed unmatched. The CDR3 has 15 amino acids. The CDR3, as DNA: TGCAGCGTGTCGGGGGGGGGGAGAGGCACCGGGGAGCTGTTTTTT. Translated: CSVSGGGRGTGELFF.

The rearrangement links TRBV10-2 to TRBJ1-4, with 10 bases lining up with TRBD1. This CDR3 region has 14 residues. Germline CDR1 and CDR2: WSHSY and SAAADI. V lost 6 bases to trimming and J lost 7 bases; unmatched junction nucleotides: 5. CDR3 coding DNA: TGCGCCAGCAGGAGGGGACAGGGGAGTGAAAAACTGTTTTTT. Residues: CASRRGQGSEKLFF.

This clonotype was picked up many times. The genes are TRBV7-3 and TRBJ1-1; D possibly corresponds to TRBD1 (5 bases). Trimming shortened V by 6 bases and J by 10 bases, and 18 bases separated the two germline ends. CDR1 is SGHTA and CDR2 is FQGTGA in the germline V gene. The CDR3 runs to 13 residues. CDR3 in amino acids: CASSSSGPGGAFF. CDR3 nucleotide sequence: TGTGCCAGCAGTAGTTCGGGGCCCGGGGGAGCTTTCTTT.

The chain uses TRBV19 and TRBJ1-1, with D possibly matching TRBD1 (5 bases). Germline CDR1 and CDR2: LNHDA and SQIVND (reference sequence). This CDR3 region has 12 residues. V dropped 7 bases and J dropped 9 bases, with 15 bases sitting between them. The CDR3 protein is CASIGGTQKAFF. CDR3 nucleotide sequence: TGTGCCAGTATCGGGGGGACCCAGAAAGCTTTCTTT.

This clonotype was recorded many times. This chain connects TRBV12-3 or TRBV12-4 to TRBJ1-5; tentatively, D is TRBD1 (5 bases). V was clipped by 4 bases and J by 2 bases, with 21 bases between them. The CDR3 covers 18 residues. This chain's CDR3 is CASSSLLSGGNGNQPQHF. CDR3 sequence (DNA): TGTGCCAGCAGTTCACTCCTTTCGGGGGGAAATGGCAATCAGCCCCAGCATTTT.

Notes on this clonotype: A junction boundary mismatches the germline segment, possibly from a read error. This chain links TRBV6-1 with TRBJ2-5; D unresolved. This CDR3 comprises 12 residues. Germline assignment: CDR1 MNHNS and CDR2 SASEGT. CDR3 protein: CAGSQARETQYF. The CDR3 nucleotides are TGTGCCGGCAGCCAGGCACGGGAGACCCAGTACTTC.

In the case of this clonotype: Since a far larger clone is one base different, this is likely a read error. The chain carries TRBV5-6 and TRBJ2-7; D gene uncertain. The CDR3 extends over 13 amino acids. Looked up from germline, CDR1 is SGHDT and CDR2 is YYEEEE. CDR3: CASSLDRTYGQYF. In DNA, the CDR3 is TGTGCCAGCAGCTTGGACCGAACCTACGGGCAGTACTTC.

This clonotype was seen at least ten times. This CDR3 reads CASSSQRFGSYEQYF. The CDR3 DNA reads TGTGCCAGCAGCTCTCAGCGATTCGGGTCCTACGAGCAGTACTTC. The chain carries TRBV7-2 and TRBJ2-7; no clear D gene. The CDR3 is 15 residues long. Trimming removed 4 bases at V and 1 base at J, with 14 bases between. Germline V lookup: CDR1 SGHTA, CDR2 FQGNSA.

V is TRBV7-2 and J is TRBJ1-1, with a weak D call TRBD1 (6 bases). CDR1 is SGHTA and CDR2 is FQGNSA in the germline V gene. V was clipped by 5 bases and J by 1 base, with 14 bases between them. This CDR3 has 15 amino acids. The CDR3 DNA is TGTGCCAGCAGCCAAGGGGGGGCCAGGAACACTGAAGCTTTCTTT. It specifies CASSQGGARNTEAFF.

In regard to this clonotype: As the CDR3 is not closed by the conserved phenylalanine or tryptophan, this likely results from a read error. No DNA is shown, since the ends of the CDR3 on it are uncertain; the CDR3 is the one TCRdb lists. V and J are TRBV7-9 and TRBJ2-5. Germline values: CDR1 SEHNR, CDR2 FQNEAQ (reference sequence). From its first to its last residue, the CDR3 has 8 amino acids. Here the CDR3 reads CASSLVPL.

Many counts were recorded for this clonotype. The chain uses TRBV5-1 and TRBJ2-2; a possible D gene is TRBD2 (5 bases). Trimming removed 0 bases at V and 6 bases at J, with 12 bases between. The germline gives CDR1 SGHRS, CDR2 YFSETQ. There are 15 residues in the CDR3. CDR3 bases: TGCGCCAGCAGCTTGGAGGGAGTGGTTGCCGGGGAGCTGTTTTTT. Its translation is CASSLEGVVAGELFF.

This clonotype came up many times. The chain employs TRBV6-4 and TRBJ1-1; D possibly corresponds to TRBD1 (6 bases). Trimming shortened V by 6 bases and J by 2 bases, and 10 bases separated the two germline ends. The length of the CDR3 is 13 residues. Germline-derived CDR1 and CDR2 are MRHNA and SNTAGT. The CDR3 spells CASRPDRNTEAFF. CDR3 DNA sequence: TGTGCCAGCAGGCCGGACAGAAACACTGAAGCTTTCTTT.

The V gene is TRBV9, the J gene TRBJ1-2; no reliable D call. V was shortened by 2 bases and J by 7 bases, with 12 bases between the two germline ends. This CDR3 contains 13 residues. Germline lookup yields CDR1 SGDLS and CDR2 YYNGEE. CDR3: CASSVRAGGGYTF. The CDR3 DNA sequence: TGTGCCAGCAGCGTCCGAGCGGGAGGTGGCTACACCTTC.

This clonotype was detected many times. The chain joins TRBV2 to TRBJ2-7, with D possibly TRBD2 on 6 matching bases. The CDR3 is 13 amino acids. CDR1 and CDR2 (germline): SNHLY, FYNNEI. V was pared by 7 bases and J by 6 bases, with 16 bases between. CDR3 residues: CASTPREPTEQYF. The CDR3, as DNA: TGTGCCAGCACCCCCCGGGAGCCTACCGAGCAGTACTTC.

This clonotype has ten or more counts. The rearrangement joins TRBV10-3 to TRBJ1-1, with 7 bases matching TRBD1. CDR1 and CDR2 (germline): ENHRY, SYGVKD. The CDR3 is 14 residues long. V trimming: 2 bases; J trimming: 0 bases; junction bases outside the gene matches: 0. CDR3 loop: CAISEGTVNTEAFF. The CDR3 nucleotides read TGTGCCATCAGTGAGGGGACAGTGAACACTGAAGCTTTCTTT.

At least ten counts were recorded for this clonotype. This chain links TRBV7-9 with TRBJ2-7; D is possibly TRBD1 (6 bases). This CDR3 has 21 residues. Trimming left V 4 bases short and J 0 bases short, with 31 bases between. Germline V gene data show CDR1 as SEHNR and CDR2 as FQNEAQ (reference sequence). CDR3 sequence reads: CASSSPRTRDTHSTSSYEQYF. As DNA, the CDR3 is TGTGCCAGCAGCTCACCAAGAACCCGGGACACCCACTCGACAAGCTCCTACGAGCAGTACTTC.

The genes are TRBV24-1 and TRBJ1-2, with TRBD1 matching 7 bases. The CDR3 covers 12 residues. V shed 9 bases, J shed 5 bases, and the junction held 5 bases outside the gene matches. CDR1 KGHDR and CDR2 SFDVKD come from the germline V gene. The CDR3 protein is CATSGGGYGYTF. In nucleotides, the CDR3 is TGTGCCACCTCAGGGGGAGGGTATGGCTACACCTTC.

This clonotype was seen ten or more times. V gene TRBV7-6 combines with J gene TRBJ1-1; 10 bases are a match to TRBD1. Germline values: CDR1 SGHVS, CDR2 FNYEAQ. V lost 6 bases and J lost 1; bases outside the gene matches: 11. The CDR3 consists of 17 residues. The CDR3 bases are TGTGCCAGCAGTTTTTCCCGGGACAGGGGACGGAACACTGAAGCTTTCTTT. Translation: CASSFSRDRGRNTEAFF.

The chain has TRBV2 and TRBJ2-7, with TRBD1 matching over 8 bases. V gave up 7 bases and J gave up 6 bases; unmatched junction bases: 8. Germline V gene sequence: CDR1 SNHLY, CDR2 FYNNEI. This CDR3 has 13 amino acids. The CDR3 spells CASTRTGLSEQYF. In nucleotides, the CDR3 is TGTGCCAGCACACGGACAGGGTTATCCGAGCAGTACTTC.

J is TRBJ1-2 and V is TRBV9, with TRBD1 identical over 7 bases. The CDR3 is made up of 13 amino acids. V trimming: 3 bases; J trimming: 3 bases; junction bases outside the gene matches: 2. CDR1 SGDLS and CDR2 YYNGEE come from the germline V gene. The CDR3 spells CASSGQGDYGYTF. CDR3 DNA sequence: TGTGCCAGCAGCGGACAGGGTGACTATGGCTACACCTTC.